One sample yielded the 30 T cell receptor beta chains listed below, sequenced in a study of OX40 agonist ivuxolimab in advanced cancers. TCRdb's copy holds only in-frame clones and misses some; the assay was immunoSEQ multiplex PCR. The data show 60,000 to 95,000 clones, under 95% seen once. The sample was CD4+ or CD8+ T cells sorted from blood, taken in a trial of the OX40 agonist ivuxolimab. These receptors all come from an adult with an advanced solid tumor such as melanoma, head and neck, liver or kidney cancer.

This clone has a single count. V usage is TRBV5-1 and J usage is TRBJ2-2, with D uncertain. V was shortened by 2 bases and J by 3 bases, with 14 bases between the two germline ends. This CDR3 region has 16 residues. The germline V gene encodes CDR1 SGHRS and CDR2 YFSETQ. CDR3 sequence (DNA): TGCGCCAGCAGCTTTACTGACAAGTTTGACACCGGGGAGCTGTTTTTT. Amino acids: CASSFTDKFDTGELFF.

This clone was observed once. CDR3: CASSIDSDSSYNEQFF. In DNA, the CDR3 is TGTGCCAGTAGTATTGATTCAGATAGCTCCTACAATGAGCAGTTCTTC. The V call is TRBV19, the J call TRBJ2-1; D is ambiguous. V was cut by 3 bases and J by 0 bases, with 12 bases left in between. The CDR3 is made up of 16 amino acids. The V gene's germline CDR1 is LNHDA and CDR2 SQIVND (reference sequence).

The chain recombines TRBV27 with TRBJ2-1, with D perhaps given as TRBD1 or TRBD2 (5 bases each). From germline, CDR1 is MNHEY and CDR2 SMNVEV (reference sequence). V shed 3 bases and J shed 5 bases, with 11 bases lying between them. This CDR3 spans 14 amino acids. The CDR3 region is CASSLGLGDNEQFF. The CDR3 region has the DNA TGTGCCAGCAGTTTGGGTTTGGGGGACAATGAGCAGTTCTTC.

The chain couples TRBV28 to TRBJ2-2; D is perhaps TRBD1 or TRBD2 (6 bases each). In germline, CDR1 is MDHEN, CDR2 SYDVKM. The CDR3 loop spans 15 amino acids. The V and J ends lost 3 bases and 0 bases respectively, with 8 bases between them. The CDR3 sequence: CASSLEGANTGELFF. The CDR3 DNA reads as TGTGCCAGCAGTTTGGAGGGGGCGAACACCGGGGAGCTGTTTTTT.

The rearrangement joins TRBV7-9 to TRBJ1-2; 7 nucleotides agree with TRBD1. Germline CDR1 SEHNR, CDR2 FQNEAQ (reference sequence). Losses at the gene ends were 1 base for V and 3 bases for J; bases not matched to a gene: 5. The CDR3 totals 15 residues. The CDR3, as DNA: TGTGCCAGCAGCTTAGTAGGAACAGGGGACTATGGCTACACCTTC. Residues: CASSLVGTGDYGYTF. Filled out from reference TRBV7-9 and TRBJ1-2, the complete variable domain reads DTGVSQNPRHKITKRGQNVTFRCDPISEHNRLYWYRQTLGQGPEFLTYFQNEAQLEKSRLLSDRFSAERPKGSFSTLEIQRTEQGDSAMYLCASSLVGTGDYGYTFGSGTRLTVV.

The chain employs TRBV5-4 and TRBJ2-7; 7 positions agree with TRBD1. V was clipped by 1 base and J by 3 bases; unmatched bases: 7. Looked up from germline, CDR1 is SGHNT and CDR2 is YYREEE (reference sequence). The CDR3 spans 15 residues. The DNA of the CDR3 is TGTGCCAGCAGCTTGTTCACAGGGGTAGACTACGAGCAGTACTTC. Protein sequence: CASSLFTGVDYEQYF.

This sequence joins TRBV7-9 and TRBJ2-1, with D maybe TRBD2 (5 bases). Trimming removed 5 bases from V and 3 bases from J, with 8 bases in between. CDR3 length: 13 amino acids. Germline V lookup: CDR1 SEHNR, CDR2 FQNEAQ (reference sequence). Here the CDR3 reads CASSPRDYNEQFF. DNA of the CDR3: TGTGCCAGCAGCCCTCGGGACTACAATGAGCAGTTCTTC.

DNA for the CDR3: TGTGCCAGCAGCTGGGGGCACCAAGAGACCCAGTACTTC. This translates into CASSWGHQETQYF. The J gene is TRBJ2-5, the V gene TRBV5-6; D may be TRBD1 (6 bases). Germline V gives CDR1 SGHDT, CDR2 YYEEEE. The V gene lost 3 bases and the J gene lost 0 bases, with 6 bases spanning the gap. There are 13 residues in the CDR3. Using reference TRBV5-6 and TRBJ2-5 for the parts outside the CDR3, the full variable domain is DAGVTQSPTHLIKTRGQQVTLRCSPKSGHDTVSWYQQALGQGPQFIFQYYEEEERQRGNFPDRFSGHQFPNYSSELNVNALLLGDSALYLCASSWGHQETQYFGPGTRLLVL.

CDR3 region: CASSPATRAKNIQYF. CDR3 sequence (DNA): TGTGCCAGCAGTCCCGCGACAAGAGCCAAAAACATTCAGTACTTC. The chain employs TRBV28 and TRBJ2-4; D is undetermined. The CDR3 extends over 15 amino acids. V was pared by 5 bases and J by 0 bases, with 11 bases between. The germline gives CDR1 MDHEN, CDR2 SYDVKM.

The chain uses TRBV11-3 and TRBJ2-3; D is unresolved. CDR1 SGHNT and CDR2 YENEEA come from the germline V gene. The CDR3 runs 13 residues. Deletions cut 5 bases from V and 7 bases from J, with 13 bases between. The CDR3, as DNA: TGTGCCAGCAGCCCCGATGAAGGAAATACGCAGTATTTT. Translation: CASSPDEGNTQYF.

As DNA, the CDR3 is TGTGCCACCAGCAGTCGGATCGGGACCCACAGAAACACAGATACGCAGTATTTT. Its translation is CATSSRIGTHRNTDTQYF. V is TRBV15 and J is TRBJ2-3; tentatively, D is TRBD1 or TRBD2 (5 bases each). Trimming removed 3 bases from V and 2 bases from J, with 21 bases in between. The length of the CDR3 is 18 residues. The germline CDR1 and CDR2 sequences are LNHNV and YYDKDF (reference sequence).

The V and J genes are TRBV6-5 and TRBJ2-7; TRBD2 matches at 10 bases. This CDR3 region has 13 residues. Germline V CDR1 and CDR2: MNHEY, SVGAGI. J gave up 6 bases and V 8 bases, and 7 bases lay outside the gene matches. Here the CDR3 reads CASQGLAGAEQYF. The DNA for the CDR3 is TGTGCCAGCCAGGGGCTAGCGGGAGCCGAGCAGTACTTC.

This sequence joins TRBV11-2 and TRBJ2-3; 12 positions agree with TRBD2. Trimming removed 4 bases from V and 0 bases from J; junction bases left unmatched: 8. The CDR3 length is 18 residues. CDR1 is SGHAT, CDR2 FQNNGV, per germline. The chain's CDR3 is CASSSGTLAGGSTDTQYF. The CDR3 DNA sequence: TGTGCCAGCAGCTCCGGGACTCTAGCGGGGGGGAGCACAGATACGCAGTATTTT.

The chain carries TRBV2 and TRBJ2-1; D remains unclear. V was trimmed by 6 bases and J by 9 bases, leaving 15 bases between them. This CDR3 is built from 13 residues. Germline V CDR1 and CDR2: SNHLY, FYNNEI. The CDR3 loop is CASRRFGIFEQFF. The DNA of the CDR3 is TGTGCCAGCAGAAGGTTCGGAATCTTTGAGCAGTTCTTC.

The chain links TRBV4-2 to TRBJ1-4; possible D gene TRBD1, 5 bases. Germline CDR1 and CDR2: LGHNA and YNFKEQ. The CDR3 length is 16 residues. Trimming took 2 bases from V and 6 from J, leaving 16 bases between them. CDR3 nucleotide sequence: TGTGCCAGCAGCCAACCTCGTTCCCAGGGAGATGAAAAACTGTTTTTT. Amino acids: CASSQPRSQGDEKLFF.

This chain links TRBV6-5 with TRBJ1-3; TRBD1 agrees at 8 bases. This CDR3 comprises 15 residues. The V and J ends lost 6 bases and 2 bases, in that order; junction bases with no gene match: 6. The germline V gene has CDR1 MNHEY and CDR2 SVGAGI. CDR3 coding DNA: TGTGCCAGCAGGGTGGGACAGGTCCCTGGAAACACCATATATTTT. It codes for CASRVGQVPGNTIYF.

The chain recombines TRBV9 with TRBJ1-3, with 7 bases that match TRBD1. V shed 3 bases and J 0 bases; nucleotides not matched to a gene: 6. Germline lookup yields CDR1 SGDLS and CDR2 YYNGEE. The CDR3 runs 16 residues. CDR3 DNA sequence: TGTGCCAGCAGCGGGGTGGACAGGCGCTCTGGAAACACCATATATTTT. This sequence encodes CASSGVDRRSGNTIYF.

V usage is TRBV10-3 and J usage is TRBJ1-4; the D is unclear. Germline V gene lookup returns CDR1 ENHRY and CDR2 SYGVKD. The CDR3 consists of 13 residues. Trimming left V 2 bases short and J 6 bases short, with 7 bases between. The CDR3 sequence: CAISEGQDEKLFF. The CDR3 coding sequence is TGTGCCATCAGTGAGGGGCAGGATGAAAAACTGTTTTTT.

The rearrangement joins TRBV11-2 to TRBJ1-2; TRBD1 agrees at 8 bases. Germline assignment: CDR1 SGHAT and CDR2 FQNNGV. There are 16 residues in the CDR3. With 0 bases clipped from V and 2 bases from J, the junction kept 5 bases outside the gene matches. This CDR3 reads CASSLDLWTGNYGYTF. CDR3 DNA sequence: TGTGCCAGCAGCTTAGACCTTTGGACAGGGAACTATGGCTACACCTTC.

CDR3: CAWSRGQGENEQFF. In nucleotides, the CDR3 is TGTGCCTGGAGTAGAGGGCAGGGAGAAAATGAGCAGTTCTTC. The chain couples TRBV30 to TRBJ2-1, with D perhaps assigned TRBD1 or TRBD2 (5 bases each). Per germline, CDR1 GTSNPN and CDR2 SVGIG (reference sequence). This CDR3 is 14 amino acids long. Trimming removed 2 bases at V and 7 bases at J, with 15 bases between.

The CDR3 is CASSSASRETQYF. Here the CDR3 DNA reads TGCGCCAGCAGTTCGGCTAGCAGGGAGACCCAGTACTTC. The genes are TRBV10-2 and TRBJ2-5, with D tentatively TRBD2 (5 bases). V was clipped by 5 bases and J by 5 bases, with 12 bases between them. The CDR3 is made up of 13 amino acids. CDR1 and CDR2 (germline): WSHSY, SAAADI.

The chain couples TRBV10-1 to TRBJ2-1; weak D call: TRBD2 (5 bases). CDR1 is WNHNN, CDR2 SYGVQD, per germline (reference sequence). The CDR3 contains 13 residues. Between the trimmed V and J ends, which lost 3 bases and 10 bases, there was a span of 13 bases. The CDR3 DNA reads TGCGCCAGCAGTGATCAGCGGAGGAGGGAGCAGTTCTTC. This translates into CASSDQRRREQFF.

CDR3 amino acids: CASTRWGEGNNQPQHF. DNA for the CDR3: TGTGCCAGTACCCGATGGGGGGAGGGGAACAATCAGCCCCAGCATTTT. This chain uses TRBV19 with TRBJ1-5, with a tentative D call TRBD1 (5 bases). With 7 bases removed from V and 3 bases from J, the gap between germline ends came to 19 bases. In germline, CDR1 is LNHDA, CDR2 SQIVND (reference sequence). The CDR3 runs 16 residues.

The rearrangement uses TRBV6-1 and TRBJ1-5, with D maybe TRBD1 (5 bases). In germline, CDR1 is MNHNS, CDR2 SASEGT. The CDR3 is made up of 13 amino acids. The V gene lost 6 bases and the J gene lost 5 bases, with 11 bases spanning the gap. CDR3 in DNA: TGTGCCAGCAGCCAAGGGGTTTATCAGCCCCAGCATTTT. This gives the protein CASSQGVYQPQHF.

V is TRBV11-2 and J is TRBJ2-7, with 10 nucleotides matching TRBD2. In germline, CDR1 is SGHAT, CDR2 FQNNGV. The V gene end was trimmed by 2 bases and the J gene end by 5 bases; junction bases not matched to a gene: 3. There are 14 residues in the CDR3. The CDR3 DNA follows: TGTGCCAGCAGCTTACTAGCGGGAGAGCACGAGCAGTACTTC. It codes for CASSLLAGEHEQYF.

V is TRBV27 and J is TRBJ2-1; a weak D match, TRBD2 (6 bases). The V end lost 7 bases, the J end lost 0 bases, and 13 bases lay between the germline ends. Germline lookup yields CDR1 MNHEY and CDR2 SMNVEV (reference sequence). The CDR3 contains 15 residues. The CDR3 spells CASIAARSSYNEQFF. CDR3 in DNA: TGTGCCAGCATAGCGGCTCGGAGCTCCTACAATGAGCAGTTCTTC.

As DNA, the CDR3 is TGTGCCAGCAGCCCGAGGGCGGACAGCTCCTACGAGCAGTACTTC. As protein: CASSPRADSSYEQYF. This chain joins TRBV7-2 and TRBJ2-7, with a tentative D call TRBD1 (6 bases). V gave up 5 bases and J gave up 0 bases, with 14 bases separating them. Germline V gene sequence: CDR1 SGHTA, CDR2 FQGNSA. The CDR3 contains 15 residues. Variable domain in full (rest from reference TRBV7-2 and TRBJ2-7): GAGVSQSPSNKVTEKGKDVELRCDPISGHTALYWYRQSLGQGLEFLIYFQGNSAPDKSGLPSDRFSAERTGGSVSTLTIQRTQQEDSAVYLCASSPRADSSYEQYFGPGTRLTVT.

The chain links TRBV6-6 to TRBJ2-7; 7 positions match TRBD1. The germline CDR1 and CDR2 sequences are MNHNY and SVGAGI (reference sequence). Losses at the gene ends were 10 bases for V and 2 bases for J; bases not matched to a gene: 11. CDR3 size: 14 residues. The DNA for the CDR3 is TGTGCCACTAGTCATGACAGGGCCCCCTACGAGCAGTACTTC. Protein: CATSHDRAPYEQYF.

This chain joins TRBV19 and TRBJ1-1, with TRBD1 as a possible D gene (6 bases). Germline CDR1 and CDR2: LNHDA and SQIVND (reference sequence). The CDR3 runs 13 residues. Trimming stripped 6 bases from V and 5 bases from J, with 13 bases between. The CDR3 protein is CASRIQGGTEAFF. As DNA, the CDR3 is TGTGCCAGTAGAATACAGGGCGGGACTGAAGCTTTCTTT.

Notes on this clone: An end of the junction does not agree with germline; a read error may underlie this. The chain recombines TRBV10-3 with TRBJ1-1; D unresolved. Looked up from germline, CDR1 is ENHRY and CDR2 is SYGVKD. The CDR3 is 13 residues long. The CDR3 DNA sequence: TGTGCCATCACTGAGACCGCGAACACTGAAGCTTTCTTT. Residues: CAITETANTEAFF.